This T cell receptor beta chain originates from a study of blood T cells in healthy people across ages. Regarding the study as a whole: Estimated diversity across one million T cells was deemed an underestimate. TCR beta diversity tracked closely with naive T cell percentage. Among T cells, TCR beta diversity per million cells dropped roughly linearly as age rose.

Comment on this clonotype: The antigen is unknown.

Alongside a J-beta primer mix, a sample-barcoded 5' primer served in a second PCR lasting roughly 7 to 11 cycles. Each cDNA was tagged by a template-switch adaptor containing 12 random nucleotides. In TCRdb, the 5' RACE reads were re-called with MiXCR into one record per CDR3 protein. The sample lists 1.5 million to 2 million distinct CDR3 sequences; 49% were seen once. Sequences were obtained from blood. The origin of this receptor is a middle-aged woman in good health.

CDR3 loop: CASRLTSRGDEQYF. The CDR3 coding sequence is TGTGCCAGCAGACTTACCTCCAGGGGCGACGAGCAGTACTTC. This chain joins TRBV7-2 and TRBJ2-5; D is possibly TRBD1 (6 bases). Gene TRBJ2-7 matches the end of the DNA better, so the J call may be wrong. Germline V lookup: CDR1 SGHTA, CDR2 FQGNSA. The CDR3 has 14 residues.